These 9 T cell receptor beta chains came from one sample sequenced in a study of long-term antiretroviral therapy in people with HIV. Samples were assayed with immunoSEQ v3.0 at survey level. The data were produced by immunoSEQ multiplex PCR, yet TCRdb's version contains in-frame clones alone and is incomplete. This table holds roughly 20,000 clones, about 70% found once. The input for sequencing was unsorted PBMCs, taken 0.5 years before starting antiretroviral therapy. Receptors originate from a young man with HIV.

DNA of the CDR3: TGTGCCAGCAGTAAAGCCGGGACACTCTATGGCTACACCTTC. This translates into CASSKAGTLYGYTF. The V and J genes are TRBV25-1 and TRBJ1-2, with TRBD1 as a possible D gene (6 bases). V gave up 5 bases and J gave up 4 bases, with 14 bases separating them. Looked up from germline, CDR1 is MGHDK and CDR2 is SYGVNS. The CDR3 spans 14 residues.

The chain employs TRBV4-1 and TRBJ2-7; 11 nucleotides line up with TRBD2. This CDR3 is built from 15 residues. Germline V lookup: CDR1 MGHRA, CDR2 YSYEKL. The junction had 3 bases not matched to a gene; V was cut back by 3 bases and J by 2 bases. The CDR3 loop is CASSQILAGAYEQYF. CDR3 DNA: TGCGCCAGCAGCCAGATACTAGCGGGGGCCTACGAGCAGTACTTC.

V gene TRBV9 combines with J gene TRBJ2-5; perhaps TRBD2 as D (6 bases). V lost 0 bases to trimming and J lost 5 bases, with 14 bases between them. Germline CDR1 SGDLS, CDR2 YYNGEE. The length of the CDR3 is 15 residues. The chain's CDR3 is CASSVEDYYSETQYF. Written as DNA, the CDR3 is TGTGCCAGCAGCGTAGAGGACTATTACTCCGAGACCCAGTACTTC.

The V call is TRBV7-9, the J call TRBJ1-5; 7 bases align to TRBD1. The CDR3 is 16 residues long. The germline V gene has CDR1 SEHNR and CDR2 FQNEAQ (reference sequence). The V gene end was trimmed by 5 bases and the J gene end by 3 bases; junction bases not matched to a gene: 10. The CDR3 nucleotides are TGTGCCAGCAGCCCGCAGACAGGGCCCCTCAATCAGCCCCAGCATTTT. This translates into CASSPQTGPLNQPQHF.

This clone came up once. This sequence joins TRBV6-6 and TRBJ2-3; 8 bases are shared with TRBD2. Germline loops: CDR1 MNHNY, CDR2 SVGAGI (reference sequence). This CDR3 has 15 amino acids. V lost 3 bases, J lost 5 bases, and 7 bases stayed unmatched. The CDR3 here is CASSYMPGGEDTQYF. In DNA form, the CDR3 reads TGTGCCAGCAGTTATATGCCGGGGGGGGAAGATACGCAGTATTTT.

The V gene is TRBV12-5, the J gene TRBJ1-1; D is ambiguous. The V and J ends lost 4 bases and 5 bases respectively, with 14 bases between them. The CDR3 length is 14 residues. CDR1 and CDR2 (germline): LGHNT, FRNRAP. The CDR3 coding sequence is TGTGCTAGTGGTTCCACCACGGACCGAACTGAAGCTTTCTTT. Translating it yields CASGSTTDRTEAFF.

J is TRBJ1-1 and V is TRBV7-9; a weak D match, TRBD1 (5 bases). Germline values: CDR1 SEHNR, CDR2 FQNEAQ (reference sequence). Deletions cut 4 bases from V and 3 bases from J, with 6 bases between. CDR3 length: 12 amino acids. CDR3 in amino acids: CASSSRDTEAFF. DNA of the CDR3: TGTGCCAGCAGCTCCAGGGACACTGAAGCTTTCTTT.

This sequence joins TRBV19 and TRBJ1-1; D not certain. Per the germline V gene, CDR1 is LNHDA and CDR2 is SQIVND (reference sequence). V was cut by 3 bases and J by 0 bases, with 11 bases left in between. The length of the CDR3 is 15 residues. The CDR3: CASSILGELNTEAFF. CDR3 DNA sequence: TGTGCCAGTAGTATTCTTGGGGAACTGAACACTGAAGCTTTCTTT.

This chain links TRBV11-3 with TRBJ2-3, with D hard to call. Germline V lookup: CDR1 SGHNT, CDR2 YENEEA. V lost 2 bases and J 0 bases, leaving 6 bases between the germline ends. The CDR3 covers 14 residues. CDR3 residues: CASSLTGSTDTQYF. CDR3 in DNA: TGTGCCAGCAGCTTAACCGGGAGCACAGATACGCAGTATTTT.